This is a list of T cell receptor beta chains from one sample in a study of OX40 agonist ivuxolimab in advanced cancers. Sequencing was performed with immunoSEQ multiplex PCR; in TCRdb, only in-frame clones are kept and a portion is missing. This sample has approximately 84,000 clones, with 89% found just once. The source material was CD4+ or CD8+ T cells sorted from blood, sampled in a trial of the OX40 agonist ivuxolimab. These receptor sequences come from an adult with an advanced solid tumor such as melanoma, head and neck, liver or kidney cancer. The CDR3 runs from the conserved cysteine through the conserved F or W. A D gene is named only where the DNA matches it firmly. Clone size is given for some rows only: seen once, a few or many times, or a class if the clone is expanded.

V,J,size,D,DNA,CDR3
TRBV27,TRBJ2-7,-,TRBD1,TGTGCCAGCAGTGGAACCGGGACAGGTCATAGATGGCAGTACTTC,CASSGTGTGHRWQYF
TRBV27,TRBJ1-6,-,TRBD1,TGTGCCAGCAGTTCCGGGACAGTATGGGTGTCACCCCTCCACTTT,CASSSGTVWVSPLHF
TRBV5-4,TRBJ2-1,-,TRBD2,TGTGCCAGCAGCTTGGGGCCGGGACTAGCGGGAGGAGGCAATGAGCAGTTCTTC,CASSLGPGLAGGGNEQFF
TRBV18,TRBJ2-3,-,TRBD1,TGTGCCAGCTCTCCTGGACAGGGGCGCACAGATACGCAGTATTTT,CASSPGQGRTDTQYF
TRBV9,TRBJ1-1,-,-,TGTGCCAGCAGCGTAGATCCTAGGACGGGGACTGAAGCTTTCTTT,CASSVDPRTGTEAFF
TRBV7-6,TRBJ2-3,-,-,TGTGCCAGCAGCTCAACAGATACGCAGTATTTT,CASSSTDTQYF
TRBV13,TRBJ1-1,-,TRBD1,TGTGCCAGCAGCAAGAAGACAGGGGACGCTGAAGCTTTCTTT,CASSKKTGDAEAFF
TRBV7-2,TRBJ2-5,-,-,TGTGCCAGCAGCTTAGTCCCAGGCCCCCCGGGTGAGACCCAGTACTTC,CASSLVPGPPGETQYF
TRBV27,TRBJ1-1,-,-,TGTGCCAGCAGAGTACTCCGGGAGGCGAAGGCTTTCTTT,CASRVLREAKAFF
TRBV27,TRBJ2-3,-,-,TGTGCCAGCTCCTCCGGGACCGTTTTCACAGATACGCAGTATTTT,CASSSGTVFTDTQYF
TRBV11-2,TRBJ1-2,-,-,TGTGCCAGCAGCTCCTTGGGGGCCAGTGAGGGCTACACCTTC,CASSSLGASEGYTF
TRBV7-9,TRBJ2-3,-,-,TGTGCCAGCAGTCGCGCCGGGACGGGAGCAGATACGCAGTATTTT,CASSRAGTGADTQYF
TRBV7-9,TRBJ2-2,-,-,TGTGCCAGCAGCTTGGCAGGGGCGGCCGGGGAGCTGTTTTTT,CASSLAGAAGELFF
TRBV7-3,TRBJ2-7,-,TRBD2,TGTGCCAGCAGCAGGACTAGCGGGGGCTACGAGCAGTACTTC,CASSRTSGGYEQYF
TRBV6-4,TRBJ2-1,-,TRBD2,TGTGCCAGCTCCAGAAGAGGGACTAGCGGGGGGCACACTGCATACAATGAGCAGTTCTTC,CASSRRGTSGGHTAYNEQFF
TRBV7-2,TRBJ1-5,-,-,TGTGCCAGCAGCTTAGCCGCGAGTTACTATAGCAATCAGCCCCAGCATTTT,CASSLAASYYSNQPQHF
TRBV29-1,TRBJ1-1,-,-,TGCAGCGTTGGACGAGGGGACACTGAAGCTTTCTTT,CSVGRGDTEAFF
TRBV7-3,TRBJ1-2,-,-,TGTGCCAGCAGGGGTCCCGATGGCTACACCTTC,CASRGPDGYTF
TRBV4-2,TRBJ1-3,-,-,TGTGCCAGCAGCCAAGGGGCGGGAGCTGGAAACACCATATATTTT,CASSQGAGAGNTIYF
TRBV9,TRBJ2-3,-,-,TGTGCCAGCAGCGTAGCCCTACAGCGAACTAGCACAGATACGCAGTATTTT,CASSVALQRTSTDTQYF
TRBV7-2,TRBJ2-1,-,-,TGTGCCAGCAGCTTAGCGCTAGGAGGGCCGCGGGGTGAGCAGTTCTTC,CASSLALGGPRGEQFF
TRBV6-1,TRBJ1-1,-,-,TGTGCCAGCCTCGTGGGGGTGAACACTGAAGCTTTCTTT,CASLVGVNTEAFF
TRBV27,TRBJ2-7,-,-,TGTGCCAGCACCTCGTACAGGGACCCCTCCTACGAGCAGTACTTC,CASTSYRDPSYEQYF
TRBV6-6,TRBJ2-1,-,TRBD2,TGTGCCAGCGGGCCAGCGGGAGGTGGGCATGAGCAGTTCTTC,CASGPAGGGHEQFF
TRBV20-1,TRBJ1-1,-,-,TGCAGTGCTTTCGACACCTCTGAAGCTTTCTTT,CSAFDTSEAFF
TRBV11-2,TRBJ1-1,-,-,TGTGCCAGCAGCAGAGATATTGGGGGTCCCACTGAAGCTTTCTTT,CASSRDIGGPTEAFF
TRBV5-4,TRBJ2-1,-,-,TGTGCCAGCAGCTTGGAAGTGGGGAACAATGAGCAGTTCTTC,CASSLEVGNNEQFF
TRBV6-5,TRBJ2-1,-,-,TGTGCCAGCAGTTATTCAGCGGACTTCTCCTACAATGAGCAGTTCTTC,CASSYSADFSYNEQFF
TRBV9,TRBJ2-3,-,-,TGTGCCAGCAGCGTAGGAGGTGCGGGGAGCACAGATACGCAGTATTTT,CASSVGGAGSTDTQYF
TRBV29-1,TRBJ2-7,once,TRBD1,TGCAGCGCTGGATCCGGGACAGGGCGTGATGTTAAGTACTTC,CSAGSGTGRDVKYF
TRBV6-5,TRBJ2-5,once,-,TGTGCCAGCAGTTACTCGATCGCGCCGGAAGAGACCCAGTACTTC,CASSYSIAPEETQYF
TRBV2,TRBJ1-5,-,-,TGTGCCAGCACGTTACGACAGGATAGCAATCAGCCCCAGCATTTT,CASTLRQDSNQPQHF
TRBV19,TRBJ1-2,-,-,TGTGCCAGTAGTAGGTTCGGCGGGGCTAACTATGGCTACACCTTC,CASSRFGGANYGYTF
TRBV5-1,TRBJ1-1,-,-,TGCGCCAGCAGCTTGGAGGGACACCAGAACACTGAAGCTTTCTTT,CASSLEGHQNTEAFF
TRBV7-3,TRBJ2-5,-,-,TGTGCCAGCAGCTTGGGGCCTCAAGAGACCCAGTACTTC,CASSLGPQETQYF
TRBV2,TRBJ1-5,-,-,TGTGCCAGCCAGAGGAGCAATCAGCCCCAGCATTTT,CASQRSNQPQHF
TRBV6-5,TRBJ1-1,-,-,TGTGCCAGCAGATATGGACAGCAGAACACTGAAGCTTTCTTT,CASRYGQQNTEAFF
TRBV10-3,TRBJ2-1,-,TRBD2,TGTGCCATCAAAGGTCCTAGCGGGGGGCGCAATGAGCAGTTCTTC,CAIKGPSGGRNEQFF
TRBV5-1,TRBJ2-1,once,-,TGCGCCAGCAGCCCCAGGGTGGCAGGGGTTGTCGGTGAGCAGTTCTTC,CASSPRVAGVVGEQFF
TRBV5-4,TRBJ2-7,-,TRBD2,TGTGCCAGCAGCTCCGCACTAGCGGGACCCTACGAGCAGTACTTC,CASSSALAGPYEQYF
TRBV5-4,TRBJ2-7,-,-,TGTGCCAGCAGCCCAAATAGCGGTTCCTACGAGCAGTACTTC,CASSPNSGSYEQYF
TRBV30,TRBJ2-2,once,-,TGTGCCTGGAGTCCCCCAAATCCCGTTTCCGGGGAGCTGTTTTTT,CAWSPPNPVSGELFF
TRBV7-3,TRBJ2-1,-,TRBD2,TGTGCCAGCAGCTTAACTAGCGGGAGGGTTGAGCAGTTCTTC,CASSLTSGRVEQFF
TRBV7-2,TRBJ1-4,-,-,TGTGCCAGCAGCCTATTAGGCCCCGACGAAAAACTGTTTTTT,CASSLLGPDEKLFF
TRBV19,TRBJ1-2,-,-,TGTGCCAGTAGTATACCCCAGACAGGAGGGATTAACTATGGCTACACCTTC,CASSIPQTGGINYGYTF
TRBV10-3,TRBJ1-5,-,-,TGTGCCATCAGTGCCGGCAGCAATAGCAATCAGCCCCAGCATTTT,CAISAGSNSNQPQHF
TRBV11-2,TRBJ1-6,few,-,TGTGCCAGCAGCACGTCGGGGGGGAAGTCACCCCTCCACTTT,CASSTSGGKSPLHF
TRBV2,TRBJ1-2,-,-,TGTGCCAGCAGACAGGGAGGGACCAACTATGGCTACACCTTC,CASRQGGTNYGYTF
TRBV2,TRBJ2-5,-,TRBD2,TGTGCCAGCATTTTCGGGGGACTAGCGGGGATACGAGGGCAAGAGACCCAGTACTTC,CASIFGGLAGIRGQETQYF
TRBV20-1,TRBJ2-4,-,-,TGCAGTGTTTACGGGATCATTCAGTACTTC,CSVYGIIQYF
TRBV7-9,TRBJ1-6,-,-,TGTGCCAGCAGCTTCACCTCCAATTCACCCCTCCACTTT,CASSFTSNSPLHF
TRBV10-3,TRBJ2-1,-,TRBD2,TGTGCCATCGCCCCAACTAGCGTCGGGTCGAATGAGCAGTTCTTC,CAIAPTSVGSNEQFF
TRBV10-3,TRBJ2-2,-,TRBD2,TGTGCCATCTCGGGACTAGCGGGAGGGCCGCTCCCCGGGGAGCTGTTTTTT,CAISGLAGGPLPGELFF
TRBV6-5,TRBJ1-2,once,TRBD1,TGTGCCAGCACCACAGGGGGGGACTATGGCTACACCTTC,CASTTGGDYGYTF
TRBV25-1,TRBJ1-4,-,TRBD1,TGTGCCAGCCGGAAGGGGGCGGATGAAAAACTGTTTTTT,CASRKGADEKLFF
TRBV6-1,TRBJ1-2,-,-,TGTGCCAGCAGGTGGACAGCGAACTATGGCTACACCTTC,CASRWTANYGYTF
TRBV9,TRBJ1-4,-,TRBD1,TGTGCCAGCAGCCTCGCCCCACAGGGGAATGAAAAACTGTTTTTT,CASSLAPQGNEKLFF